Presented here are 14 T cell receptor beta chains from one specimen sequenced in a study of blood T cell repertoires in COVID-19. Repertoires were generated with immunoSEQ multiplex PCR, while TCRdb's copy carries only in-frame clones and drops some. This sample has approximately 190,000 clones, with approximately 90% found just once. The sample consisted of peripheral blood. These receptors originate from a man in his forties or fifties with active or convalescent COVID-19.

V is TRBV14 and J is TRBJ1-1; no firm D call. Per germline, CDR1 SGHDN and CDR2 FVKESK. The CDR3 runs to 14 residues. The V and J ends lost 4 bases and 3 bases respectively, with 12 bases between them. CDR3 in amino acids: CASSPPGVDTEAFF. The CDR3 region has the DNA TGTGCCAGCAGCCCACCCGGGGTCGACACTGAAGCTTTCTTT.

J is TRBJ2-3 and V is TRBV29-1, with a weak D call TRBD2 (6 bases). Germline V gives CDR1 SQVTM, CDR2 ANQGSEA. V was shortened by 6 bases and J by 6 bases, with 13 bases between the two germline ends. The CDR3 covers 12 residues. CDR3 sequence reads: CSVVREADTQYF. In DNA, the CDR3 is TGCAGCGTCGTTAGGGAGGCGGATACGCAGTATTTT.

The J gene is TRBJ1-1, the V gene TRBV5-5; 7 bases line up with TRBD1. CDR1 and CDR2 (germline): SGHKS, YYEKEE (reference sequence). V was pared by 3 bases and J by 0 bases, with 8 bases of the junction left unmatched. The CDR3 extends over 16 amino acids. The CDR3 nucleotides are TGTGCCAGCAGCTGGAGGACAGGAGATATGAACACTGAAGCTTTCTTT. It is translated as CASSWRTGDMNTEAFF.

This chain connects TRBV4-2 to TRBJ1-2; D is ambiguous. The CDR3 runs to 16 residues. CDR1 and CDR2 from the germline V gene are LGHNA and YNFKEQ. The ends were cut back, 1 base at V and 2 bases at J, with 14 bases in the middle. CDR3 bases: TGTGCCAGCAGCCAAGTTAATAAAAACAGCAACTATGGCTACACCTTC. It yields the protein CASSQVNKNSNYGYTF.

The chain employs TRBV28 and TRBJ2-3; a weak D match, TRBD1 (6 bases). CDR3 length: 16 residues. Germline V lookup: CDR1 MDHEN, CDR2 SYDVKM. V was pared by 6 bases and J by 0 bases, with 16 bases between. The CDR3 region has the DNA TGTGCCAGCAGATTCAGGGGAAGGACTAGCACAGATACGCAGTATTTT. Residues: CASRFRGRTSTDTQYF.

This clone was seen just once. The chain joins TRBV11-2 to TRBJ2-2; TRBD2 might be the D (6 bases). CDR3 length: 17 residues. V was trimmed by 6 bases and J by 2 bases, leaving 19 bases between them. From germline, CDR1 is SGHAT and CDR2 FQNNGV. As DNA, the CDR3 is TGTGCCAGCAGATCTCTTTTCGGGGGTAGTAACACCGGGGAGCTGTTTTTT. Amino acids: CASRSLFGGSNTGELFF.

J is TRBJ2-1 and V is TRBV6-2 or TRBV6-3; 10 bases line up with TRBD2. The V segment lost 2 bases and the J segment 7 bases; nucleotides outside the gene matches: 8. Germline loops: CDR1 MNHEY, CDR2 SVGEGT. CDR3 length: 16 amino acids. The CDR3 sequence is CASSYGSGGVGNEQFF. Here the CDR3 DNA reads TGTGCCAGCAGTTACGGGAGCGGGGGGGTTGGTAATGAGCAGTTCTTC.

The CDR3, as DNA: TGTGCCAGCTCACCGAGCGGGACAGGGCACGAAAAACTGTTTTTT. Protein: CASSPSGTGHEKLFF. The chain links TRBV18 to TRBJ1-4, with 9 bases that match TRBD1. The length of the CDR3 is 15 residues. The V gene end was trimmed by 3 bases and the J gene end by 8 bases; junction bases not matched to a gene: 7. Per germline, CDR1 KGHSH and CDR2 LQKENI.

Here the CDR3 DNA reads TGTGCCAGCAGCTTGTCCGGGACACCCAACTATGGCTACACCTTC. Its translation is CASSLSGTPNYGYTF. This chain joins TRBV5-4 and TRBJ1-2; the D gene is possibly TRBD1 (6 bases). Trimming pared 1 base from V and 2 bases from J, leaving 12 bases between. Germline CDR1 and CDR2: SGHNT and YYREEE (reference sequence). The CDR3 totals 15 residues.

CDR3 in DNA: TGTGCCAGCAGAGAGAGTAGCGGGGGAGCCTACGAGCAGTACTTC. This encodes CASRESSGGAYEQYF. The genes are TRBV2 and TRBJ2-7, with 9 bases lining up with TRBD2. The CDR3 is made up of 15 amino acids. The ends lost 6 bases at V and 2 bases at J; junction bases unmatched: 8. Germline V gene lookup returns CDR1 SNHLY and CDR2 FYNNEI.

The V gene is TRBV15, the J gene TRBJ2-5, with TRBD2 identical over 13 bases. Germline V lookup: CDR1 LNHNV, CDR2 YYDKDF (reference sequence). Trimming took 3 bases from V and 3 from J; bases not matched to a gene: 4. This CDR3 spans 16 amino acids. The CDR3 here is CATSSGTSGIKETQYF. As DNA, the CDR3 is TGTGCCACCAGCAGCGGGACTAGCGGGATTAAAGAGACCCAGTACTTC.

This chain links TRBV7-8 with TRBJ2-7; D is undetermined. The CDR3 loop spans 14 amino acids. The V gene's germline CDR1 is SGHVS and CDR2 FQNEAQ. Between the trimmed V and J ends, which lost 2 bases and 1 base, there was a span of 9 bases. CDR3 in DNA: TGTGCCAGCAGCTTATCCGGCGGATCCTACGAGCAGTACTTC. This encodes CASSLSGGSYEQYF.

The rearrangement uses TRBV27 and TRBJ1-1; D remains ambiguous. Trimming cost V 6 bases and J 5 bases, with 13 bases left between them. Germline V gene lookup returns CDR1 MNHEY and CDR2 SMNVEV (reference sequence). CDR3 length: 13 amino acids. DNA of the CDR3: TGTGCCAGCAGCCCAGATGCGGGGACTGAAGCTTTCTTT. Translation gives CASSPDAGTEAFF.

The J gene is TRBJ1-4, the V gene TRBV19; no definite D call. Germline values: CDR1 LNHDA, CDR2 SQIVND (reference sequence). The length of the CDR3 is 14 residues. V dropped 6 bases and J dropped 0 bases, with 8 bases sitting between them. The CDR3 here is CASRTVATNEKLFF. DNA for the CDR3: TGTGCCAGTAGAACAGTAGCAACTAATGAAAAACTGTTTTTT.